The entry below describes one TCR beta chain. Original handling: Estimation of nucleated cell counts was performed using reference gene primer amplification. Sequencing was performed with immunoSEQ multiplex PCR; in TCRdb, only in-frame clones are kept and a portion is missing. V and J calls and clone size follow that table, whereas D and trimming were derived from the DNA. The sample lists some 250,000 clones, 80% to 85% occurring once. This sample stems from a study of blood T cell repertoires in COVID-19. Turning to the study itself: Spain, Italy and the United States supplied samples that represented acute and convalescent COVID-19. T cells, B-cell-depleted T cells, or PBMCs provided the cDNA or gDNA that served as material.

The junction had 5 bases not matched to a gene; V was cut back by 6 bases and J by 0 bases. Germline V CDR1 and CDR2: ENHRY, SYGVKD. The CDR3 loop spans 15 amino acids. This clonotype was sampled from a man in his forties or fifties with acute or convalescent COVID-19. Specimen: peripheral blood. The chain employs TRBV10-3 and TRBJ1-3, with 7 bases matching TRBD1. The CDR3 loop reads CAIREQGSSGNTIYF. The DNA for the CDR3 is TGTGCCATCAGGGAACAGGGGAGCTCTGGAAACACCATATATTTT.